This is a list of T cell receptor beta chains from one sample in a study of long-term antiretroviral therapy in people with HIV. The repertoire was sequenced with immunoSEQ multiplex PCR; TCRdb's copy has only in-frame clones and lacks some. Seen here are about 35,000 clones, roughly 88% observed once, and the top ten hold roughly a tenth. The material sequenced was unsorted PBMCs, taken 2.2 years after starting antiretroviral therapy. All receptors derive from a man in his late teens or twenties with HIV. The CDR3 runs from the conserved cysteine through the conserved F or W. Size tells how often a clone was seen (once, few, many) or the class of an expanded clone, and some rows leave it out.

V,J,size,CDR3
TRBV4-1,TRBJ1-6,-,CASSQWQGDPYNSPLHF
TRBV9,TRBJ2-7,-,CASSLGGTEQYF
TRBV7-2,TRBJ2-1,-,CASSLMRTGENEQFF
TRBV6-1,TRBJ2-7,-,CASSDKEGTLLYEQYF
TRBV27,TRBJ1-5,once,CASSLGGSGQPQHF
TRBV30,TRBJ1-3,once,CAFRPPGGLRGNTIYF
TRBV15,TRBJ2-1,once,CATSRDRASSNEQFF
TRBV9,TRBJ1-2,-,CASSGTDLMNYGYTF
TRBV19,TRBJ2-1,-,CASIPDSSYNEQFF
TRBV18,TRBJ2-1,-,CASSPLTSGGGNEQFF
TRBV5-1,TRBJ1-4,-,CASSLSNRDNEKLFF
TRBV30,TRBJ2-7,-,CASREQSFSYEQYF
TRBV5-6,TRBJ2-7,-,CASSLGGRVWEQYF
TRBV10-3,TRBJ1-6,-,CAISESGAEWSLHF
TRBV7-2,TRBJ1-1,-,CASSPYMNTEAFF
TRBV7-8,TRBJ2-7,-,CASLSTFPGTDYEQYF
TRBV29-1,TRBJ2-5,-,CSARTGGPPETQYF
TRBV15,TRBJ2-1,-,CATSTDGASGHEQFF
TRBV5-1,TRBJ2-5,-,CASSQWGLAGAQETQYF
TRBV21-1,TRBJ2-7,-,CASSQGGTGRYPYEQYF
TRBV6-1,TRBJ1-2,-,CASSEARLPGPSYGYTF
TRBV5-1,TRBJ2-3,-,CASSLGDGRPDGDTQYF
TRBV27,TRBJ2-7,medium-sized,CASSHRDSYEQYF
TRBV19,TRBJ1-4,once,CASSRDRGREKLFF
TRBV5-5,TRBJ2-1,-,CASSRGQVQGEQFF
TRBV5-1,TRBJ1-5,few,CASSSPGQGAAYDQPQHF
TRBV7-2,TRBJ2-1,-,CASSLERVNEQFF
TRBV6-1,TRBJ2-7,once,CASMTGAAYEQYF